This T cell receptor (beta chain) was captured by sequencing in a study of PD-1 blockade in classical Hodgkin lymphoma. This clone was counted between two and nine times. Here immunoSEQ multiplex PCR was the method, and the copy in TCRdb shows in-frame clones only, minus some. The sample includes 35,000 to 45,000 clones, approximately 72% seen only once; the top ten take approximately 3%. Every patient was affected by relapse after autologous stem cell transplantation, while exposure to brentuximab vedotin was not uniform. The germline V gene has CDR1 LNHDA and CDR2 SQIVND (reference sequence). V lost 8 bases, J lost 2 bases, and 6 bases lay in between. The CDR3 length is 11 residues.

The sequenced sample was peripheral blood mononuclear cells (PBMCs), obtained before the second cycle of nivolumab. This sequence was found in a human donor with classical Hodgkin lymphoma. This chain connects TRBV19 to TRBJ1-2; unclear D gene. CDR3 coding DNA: TGTGCCAGTCGGGAAAACTATGGCTACACCTTC. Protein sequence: CASRENYGYTF.